This T cell receptor (beta chain) appears in the sequencing data of a study of cytomegalovirus exposure and HLA in healthy donors. The V and J ends lost 6 bases and 0 bases, in that order; junction bases with no gene match: 6. Germline V CDR1 and CDR2: SQVTM, ANQGSEA. This CDR3 has 14 residues. Both 60 Vbeta primers and 13 Jbeta primers went into the PCR. Sequencing used immunoSEQ multiplex PCR; TCRdb keeps in-frame clones, though not all of them. This table holds about 130,000 clones, around 74% found once. This clone was seen a few times. Its antigen remains unidentified. The study, taken as a whole, reports: In most subjects, TCR beta sequences reportedly gave accurate predictions of HLA-A and HLA-B alleles.

The clonotype was recovered from a male donor in good health and CMV-seronegative. The sample consisted of PBMCs. This chain uses TRBV29-1 with TRBJ1-1; 8 bases align to TRBD1. The DNA for the CDR3 is TGCAGCGTCCGGACAGGGAGAATGAACACTGAAGCTTTCTTT. It specifies CSVRTGRMNTEAFF.